The present T cell receptor (beta chain) was sequenced within a study of Ad26.COV2.S vaccination and SARS-CoV-2 variants. TCRdb's copy holds only in-frame clones and misses some; the assay was immunoSEQ multiplex PCR. Here the sample spans about 320,000 clones, roughly 80% being singletons. With 4 bases removed from V and 0 bases from J, the gap between germline ends came to 12 bases. CDR1 is SGHTA, CDR2 FQGTGA, per germline. The CDR3 has 16 residues. The treatment is: some 19 received Ad26.COV2.S at low or high dose, single or two shots; roughly five received placebo; per-sample allocation not given. The study sampled participants on day 63 after the first vaccine or placebo injection.

Here the sequenced sample was peripheral blood, taken in a trial of Ad26.COV2.S vaccine versus placebo. This receptor was identified in a person between 18 and 65 years old who received the Ad26.COV2.S COVID-19 vaccine or a placebo. This chain links TRBV7-3 with TRBJ2-2; D not resolved. CDR3 in DNA: TGTGCCAGCAGCTACAGACCAATCGCGAACACCGGGGAGCTGTTTTTT. Translated: CASSYRPIANTGELFF.